This T cell receptor beta chain was obtained from a study of Graves' ophthalmopathy and Graves' hyperthyroidism. Study details: The blood sample was drawn at first diagnosis and before any treatment.

Study-level points and caveats: In separating ophthalmopathy from stable hyperthyroidism, a 13-signature model achieved 85% to 90% sensitivity and approximately 81% specificity.

Newly diagnosed hyperthyroidism donors, aged 18 to 65, duration under 2 months. Beta-chain TCR CDR3 regions were amplified from RNA transcripts. The workflow started with a first-round RT-PCR run with HTBI primers and then moved on to a second-round multiplex PCR. TCRdb reprocessed the multiplex PCR reads with MiXCR, giving one entry per CDR3 protein. The sample includes about 370,000 distinct CDR3 sequences, approximately 18% of them seen just once. This clonotype has a count of ten or more. As yet, its antigen is unknown. The specimen sequenced was peripheral blood. The receptor's source is an adult woman with stable Graves' hyperthyroidism.

CDR3 protein: CAISESAAPRAFF. The CDR3, as DNA: TGTGCCATCAGTGAGTCGGCGGCCCCTCGAGCTTTCTTT. The chain is built from TRBV10-3 and TRBJ1-1; D not certain. V was trimmed by 0 bases and J by 10 bases, leaving 12 bases between them. Germline CDR1 reads ENHRY; CDR2 reads SYGVKD. This CDR3 has 13 amino acids.